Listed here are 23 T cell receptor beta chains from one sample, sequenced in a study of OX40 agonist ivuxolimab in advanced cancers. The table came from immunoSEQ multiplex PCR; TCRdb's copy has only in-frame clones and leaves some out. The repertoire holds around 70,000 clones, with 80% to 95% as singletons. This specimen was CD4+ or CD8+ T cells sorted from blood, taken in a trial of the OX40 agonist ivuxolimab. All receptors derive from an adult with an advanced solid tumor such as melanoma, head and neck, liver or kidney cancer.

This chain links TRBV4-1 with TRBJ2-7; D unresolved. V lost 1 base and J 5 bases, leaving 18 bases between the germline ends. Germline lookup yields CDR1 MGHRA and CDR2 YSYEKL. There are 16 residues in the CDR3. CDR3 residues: CASSQGPNTPGHEQYF. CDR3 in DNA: TGCGCCAGCAGCCAAGGTCCCAACACCCCCGGTCACGAGCAGTACTTC.

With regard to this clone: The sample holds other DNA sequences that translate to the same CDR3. CDR3 nucleotide sequence: TGCGCCAGCAGCCAAGATCAGAGCAATCAGCCCCAGCATTTT. Protein: CASSQDQSNQPQHF. The chain couples TRBV4-1 to TRBJ1-5; no firm D call. CDR3 length equals 14 residues. V was trimmed by 0 bases and J by 1 base, leaving 4 bases between them. Per germline, CDR1 MGHRA and CDR2 YSYEKL.

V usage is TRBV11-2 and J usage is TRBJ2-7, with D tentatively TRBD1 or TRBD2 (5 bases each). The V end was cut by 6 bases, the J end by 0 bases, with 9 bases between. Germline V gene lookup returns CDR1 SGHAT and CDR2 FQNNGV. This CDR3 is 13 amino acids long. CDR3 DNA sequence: TGTGCCAGCAGACCCGGGACCTCCTACGAGCAGTACTTC. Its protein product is CASRPGTSYEQYF.

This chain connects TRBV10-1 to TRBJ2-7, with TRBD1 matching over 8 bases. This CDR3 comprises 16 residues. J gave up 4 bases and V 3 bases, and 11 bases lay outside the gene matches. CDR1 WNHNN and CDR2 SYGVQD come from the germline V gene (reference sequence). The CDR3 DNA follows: TGCGCCAGCAGTGACTCCGGACAGGGACAGTTTTACGAGCAGTACTTC. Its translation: CASSDSGQGQFYEQYF.

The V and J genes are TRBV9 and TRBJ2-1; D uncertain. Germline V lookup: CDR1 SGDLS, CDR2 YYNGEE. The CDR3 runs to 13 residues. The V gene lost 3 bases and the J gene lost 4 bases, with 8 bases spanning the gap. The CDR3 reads CASSADDYNEQFF. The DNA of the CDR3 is TGTGCCAGCAGCGCGGACGATTACAATGAGCAGTTCTTC.

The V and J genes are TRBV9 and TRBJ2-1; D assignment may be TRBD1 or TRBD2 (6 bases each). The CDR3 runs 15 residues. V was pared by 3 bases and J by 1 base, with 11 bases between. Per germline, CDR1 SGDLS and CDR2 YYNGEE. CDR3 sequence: CASSEGGGSYNEQFF. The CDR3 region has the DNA TGTGCCAGCAGCGAGGGGGGCGGGTCCTACAATGAGCAGTTCTTC.

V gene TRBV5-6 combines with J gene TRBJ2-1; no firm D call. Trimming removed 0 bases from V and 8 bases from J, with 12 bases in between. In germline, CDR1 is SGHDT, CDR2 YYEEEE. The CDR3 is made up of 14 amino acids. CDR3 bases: TGTGCCAGCAGCTTGGGGGCTAGTACCCATGAGCAGTTCTTC. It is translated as CASSLGASTHEQFF. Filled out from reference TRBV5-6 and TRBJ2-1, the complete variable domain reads DAGVTQSPTHLIKTRGQQVTLRCSPKSGHDTVSWYQQALGQGPQFIFQYYEEEERQRGNFPDRFSGHQFPNYSSELNVNALLLGDSALYLCASSLGASTHEQFFGPGTRLTVL.

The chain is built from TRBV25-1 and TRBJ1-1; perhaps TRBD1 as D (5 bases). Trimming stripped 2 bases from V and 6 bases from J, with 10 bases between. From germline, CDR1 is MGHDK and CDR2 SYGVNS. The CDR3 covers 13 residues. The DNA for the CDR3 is TGTGCCAGCAGTGAAGGGGCAGTTGCTGAAGCTTTCTTT. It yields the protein CASSEGAVAEAFF. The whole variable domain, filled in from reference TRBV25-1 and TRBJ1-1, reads EADIYQTPRYLVIGTGKKITLECSQTMGHDKMYWYQQDPGMELHLIHYSYGVNSTEKGDLSSESTVSRIRTEHFPLTLESARPSHTSQYLCASSEGAVAEAFFGQGTRLTVV.

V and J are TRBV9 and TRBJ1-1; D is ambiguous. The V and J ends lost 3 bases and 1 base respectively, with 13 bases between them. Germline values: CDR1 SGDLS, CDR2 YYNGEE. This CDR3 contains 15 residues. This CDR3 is CASSAGSATNTEAFF. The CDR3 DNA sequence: TGTGCCAGCAGCGCCGGGTCCGCAACGAACACTGAAGCTTTCTTT.

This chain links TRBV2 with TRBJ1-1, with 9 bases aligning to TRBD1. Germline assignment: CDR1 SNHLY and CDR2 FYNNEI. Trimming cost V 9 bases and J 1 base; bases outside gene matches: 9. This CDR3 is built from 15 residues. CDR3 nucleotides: TGTGCCAGGTTGGACAGGGGCTCTCCGAACACTGAAGCTTTCTTT. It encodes CARLDRGSPNTEAFF.

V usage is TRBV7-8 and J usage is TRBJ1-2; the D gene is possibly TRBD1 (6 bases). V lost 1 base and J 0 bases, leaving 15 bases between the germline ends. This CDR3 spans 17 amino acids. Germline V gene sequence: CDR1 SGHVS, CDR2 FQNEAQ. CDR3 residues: CASSLDRVNKANYGYTF. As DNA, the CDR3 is TGTGCCAGCAGCTTAGACAGGGTGAACAAAGCTAACTATGGCTACACCTTC.

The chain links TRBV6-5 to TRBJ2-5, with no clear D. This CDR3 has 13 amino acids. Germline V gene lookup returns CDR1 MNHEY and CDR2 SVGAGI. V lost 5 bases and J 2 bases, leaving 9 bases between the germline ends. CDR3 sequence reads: CASSSRGQETQYF. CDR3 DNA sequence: TGTGCCAGCAGTAGTAGAGGTCAAGAGACCCAGTACTTC.

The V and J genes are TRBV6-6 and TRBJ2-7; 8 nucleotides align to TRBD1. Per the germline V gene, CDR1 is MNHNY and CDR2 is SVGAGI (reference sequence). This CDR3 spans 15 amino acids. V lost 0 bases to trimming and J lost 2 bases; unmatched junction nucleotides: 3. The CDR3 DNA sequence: TGTGCCAGCAGTTACTCGGGCAGGGGGCCCTACGAGCAGTACTTC. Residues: CASSYSGRGPYEQYF.

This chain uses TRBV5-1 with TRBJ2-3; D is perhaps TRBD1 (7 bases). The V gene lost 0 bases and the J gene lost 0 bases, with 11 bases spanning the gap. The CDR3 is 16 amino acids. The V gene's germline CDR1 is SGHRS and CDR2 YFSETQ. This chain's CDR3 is CASSLARGDSTDTQYF. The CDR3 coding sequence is TGCGCCAGCAGCTTGGCCAGGGGGGATAGCACAGATACGCAGTATTTT.

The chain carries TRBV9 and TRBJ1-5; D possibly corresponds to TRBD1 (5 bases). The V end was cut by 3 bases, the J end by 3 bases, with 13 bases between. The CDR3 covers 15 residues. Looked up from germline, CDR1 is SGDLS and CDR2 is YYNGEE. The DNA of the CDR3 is TGTGCCAGCAGCGGATGGGACGGAACCAATCAGCCCCAGCATTTT. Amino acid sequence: CASSGWDGTNQPQHF.

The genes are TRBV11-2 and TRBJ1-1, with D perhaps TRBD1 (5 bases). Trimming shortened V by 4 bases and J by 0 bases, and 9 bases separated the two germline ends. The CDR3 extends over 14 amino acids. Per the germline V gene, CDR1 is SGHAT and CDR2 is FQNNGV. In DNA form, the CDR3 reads TGTGCCAGCAGCTGGGGGGTGTTGAACACTGAAGCTTTCTTT. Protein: CASSWGVLNTEAFF. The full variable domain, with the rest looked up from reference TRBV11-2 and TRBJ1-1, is EAGVAQSPRYKIIEKRQSVAFWCNPISGHATLYWYQQILGQGPKLLIQFQNNGVVDDSQLPKDRFSAERLKGVDSTLKIQPAKLEDSAVYLCASSWGVLNTEAFFGQGTRLTVV.

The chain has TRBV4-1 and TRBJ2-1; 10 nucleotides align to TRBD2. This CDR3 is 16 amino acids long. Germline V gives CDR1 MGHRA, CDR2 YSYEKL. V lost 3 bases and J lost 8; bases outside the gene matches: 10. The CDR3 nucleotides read TGCGCCAGCAGCCATCAGAGCGGGGGGGCCCAGGATGAGCAGTTCTTC. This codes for CASSHQSGGAQDEQFF.

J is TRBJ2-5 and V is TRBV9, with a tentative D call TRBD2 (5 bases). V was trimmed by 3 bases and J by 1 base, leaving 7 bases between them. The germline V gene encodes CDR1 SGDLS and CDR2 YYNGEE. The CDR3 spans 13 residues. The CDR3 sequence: CASSAGSQETQYF. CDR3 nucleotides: TGTGCCAGCAGCGCGGGGAGCCAAGAGACCCAGTACTTC.

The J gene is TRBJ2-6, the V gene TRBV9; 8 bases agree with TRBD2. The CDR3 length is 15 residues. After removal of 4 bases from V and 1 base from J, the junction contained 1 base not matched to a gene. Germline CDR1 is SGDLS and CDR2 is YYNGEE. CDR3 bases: TGTGCCAGCAGCAGCGGGGGATCTGGGGCCAACGTCCTGACTTTC. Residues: CASSSGGSGANVLTF.

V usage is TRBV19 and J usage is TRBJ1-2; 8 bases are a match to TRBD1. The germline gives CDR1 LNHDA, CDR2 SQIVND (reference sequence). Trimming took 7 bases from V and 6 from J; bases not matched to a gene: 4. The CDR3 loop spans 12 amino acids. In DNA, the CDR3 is TGTGCCAGTATGGGACAGGAGCATGGCTACACCTTC. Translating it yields CASMGQEHGYTF.

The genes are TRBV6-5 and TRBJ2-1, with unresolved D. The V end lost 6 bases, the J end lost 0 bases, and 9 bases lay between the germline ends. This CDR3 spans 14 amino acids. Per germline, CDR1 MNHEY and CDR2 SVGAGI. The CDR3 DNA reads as TGTGCCAGCAGGAAGGGTAGCTCCTACAATGAGCAGTTCTTC. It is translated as CASRKGSSYNEQFF.

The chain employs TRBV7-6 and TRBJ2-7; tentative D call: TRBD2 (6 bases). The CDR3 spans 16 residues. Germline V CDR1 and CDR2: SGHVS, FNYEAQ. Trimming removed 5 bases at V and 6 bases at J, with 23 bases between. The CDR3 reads CASSPSTSPTNPEQYF. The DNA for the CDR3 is TGTGCCAGCAGCCCCTCCACTAGCCCCACTAACCCCGAGCAGTACTTC.

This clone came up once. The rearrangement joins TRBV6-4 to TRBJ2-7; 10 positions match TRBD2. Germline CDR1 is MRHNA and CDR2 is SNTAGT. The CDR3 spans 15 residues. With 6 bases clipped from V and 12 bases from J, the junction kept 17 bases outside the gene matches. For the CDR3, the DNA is TGTGCCAGCAGAGGGTGGACTAGCGGTGCCCTGGTTTGGTACTTC. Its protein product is CASRGWTSGALVWYF.